Included here is one T cell receptor (beta chain) sequence, with context. Its target is unknown. Germline CDR1 is KGHSH and CDR2 is LQKENI. The CDR3 is made up of 13 amino acids. With 2 bases removed from V and 3 bases from J, the gap between germline ends came to 7 bases. It was with 60 Vbeta and 13 Jbeta primers that the PCR ran. Clones were read by immunoSEQ multiplex PCR, and TCRdb kept only the in-frame ones, dropping some. Altogether 150,000 to 200,000 clones are present, more than 60% being singletons, with the ten largest covering about 7.6%. This sample stems from a study of cytomegalovirus exposure and HLA in healthy donors. Study findings and constraints: High specificity and sensitivity for cytomegalovirus status were reported for the classifier.

V and J are TRBV18 and TRBJ1-2; unclear D gene. The origin of this receptor is a middle-aged woman in good health and CMV-seropositive. Sequenced: PBMCs. The CDR3 nucleotides read TGTGCCAGCTCACCAGAGGTAGACTATGGCTACACCTTC. Encoded protein: CASSPEVDYGYTF.